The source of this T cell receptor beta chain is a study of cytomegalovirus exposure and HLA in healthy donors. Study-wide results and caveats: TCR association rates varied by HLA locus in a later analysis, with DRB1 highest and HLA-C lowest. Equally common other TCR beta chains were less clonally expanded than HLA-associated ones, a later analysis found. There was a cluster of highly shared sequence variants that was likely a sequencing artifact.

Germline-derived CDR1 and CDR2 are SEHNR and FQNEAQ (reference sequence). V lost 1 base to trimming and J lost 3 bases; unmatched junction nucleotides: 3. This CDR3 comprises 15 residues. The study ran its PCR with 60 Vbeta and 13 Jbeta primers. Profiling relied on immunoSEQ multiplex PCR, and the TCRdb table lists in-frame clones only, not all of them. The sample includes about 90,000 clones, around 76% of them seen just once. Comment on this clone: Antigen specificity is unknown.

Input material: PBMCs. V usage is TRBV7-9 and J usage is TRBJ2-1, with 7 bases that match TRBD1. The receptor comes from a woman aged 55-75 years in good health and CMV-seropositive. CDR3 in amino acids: CASSLGGTVYNEQFF. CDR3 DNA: TGTGCCAGCAGCTTAGGGGGGACAGTCTACAATGAGCAGTTCTTC.